The clone carrying this T cell receptor (beta chain) was seen ten or more times. The antigen is unknown. TCRdb used MiXCR to reprocess the reads, holding one entry per CDR3 protein. The sample lists around 440,000 distinct CDR3 sequences; about 10% were seen once. In germline, CDR1 is MNHNS, CDR2 SASEGT. CDR3 length equals 12 residues. The sample originates from a study of T cell repertoires in cytomegalovirus infection. Study-level information: Both CMV infection and a matching HLA type were indicated by public TCR beta signatures.

Study-level points and caveats: The ex vivo response was dominated by HLA-C-restricted CMV-specific TCR beta clonotypes.

The sequence derives from a human donor in good health (CMV status not recorded). Some clones in this sample may be carry-over from other donors' samples. This sequence joins TRBV6-1 and TRBJ2-3; D possibly uses TRBD1 or TRBD2 (6 bases each). Sequenced input: PBMCs. In nucleotides, the CDR3 is TGTGCGGAGGGGGAGACAGACGATACGCAGTATTTT. Translated, it gives CAEGETDDTQYF.